This TCR beta chain emerged from a study of blood T cell repertoires in COVID-19. The CDR3 covers 15 residues. Germline V gene sequence: CDR1 MRHNA, CDR2 SNTAGT. Trimming shortened V by 5 bases and J by 1 base, and 12 bases separated the two germline ends. In this sample, this clone turned up once. In the source study's methods: Reference gene primer amplification in the assay estimated nucleated cell counts. Assay: immunoSEQ multiplex PCR; the TCRdb copy retains only in-frame clones and omits some. The DNA gave D and trimming, while V, J and clone size come from that table. The profile shows 93,000 or so clones, less than 90% of them singletons.

This receptor was obtained from a human donor in a cohort sampled during active COVID-19. Sequenced material: peripheral blood. J is TRBJ2-1 and V is TRBV6-4; possibly TRBD2 for D (7 bases). CDR3 sequence reads: CASSRGAGSYNEQFF. The CDR3 DNA reads as TGTGCCAGCAGTCGGGGGGCCGGGTCCTACAATGAGCAGTTCTTC.